The source of this T cell receptor (beta chain) is a study of cytomegalovirus exposure and HLA in healthy donors. Libraries were prepared by immunoSEQ multiplex PCR; TCRdb keeps only in-frame clonotypes and omits some of them. This table holds under 200,000 clones, approximately 89% found once. V lost 1 base and J lost 5, with 11 bases in between. Germline lookup yields CDR1 MDHEN and CDR2 SYDVKM. The CDR3 consists of 15 residues. The receptor's source is a woman younger than 35 in good health and CMV-seropositive. V is TRBV28 and J is TRBJ2-2; a weak D match, TRBD1 (6 bases). Sequencing used PBMCs. CDR3 residues: CASSLYTGWTGELFF. The CDR3, as DNA: TGTGCCAGCAGTTTATATACAGGGTGGACCGGGGAGCTGTTTTTT.